These 24 T cell receptor beta chains were all obtained from the same sample, sequenced in a study of T cells in localized non-small cell lung cancer (dated by TCRdb to 2020 to 2022). Library prep was done by the immunoSEQ multiplex PCR assay. In TCRdb, the immuneACCESS table is reduced to in-frame sequences with V and J assigned. These tables do not hold every clone; where another copy was compared, an unresolved V gene accounts for under half, and the others remain unexplained. The sample contains over 45,000 clones, about 90% of them found a single time. Of the sample, about 20% falls within the top ten clones. The sequences come from peripheral blood, collected before any cancer treatment. Every receptor here comes from a man aged 35 to 69 with stage I squamous cell lung carcinoma.

The V call is TRBV7-6, the J call TRBJ2-2; D might be TRBD1 (6 bases). CDR1 SGHVS and CDR2 FNYEAQ come from the germline V gene. V was shortened by 2 bases and J by 7 bases, with 11 bases between the two germline ends. CDR3 size: 14 residues. CDR3 sequence reads: CASSLLQGGGELFF. The DNA for the CDR3 is TGTGCCAGCAGCTTATTACAGGGTGGCGGGGAGCTGTTTTTT.

The chain employs TRBV5-1 and TRBJ2-1, with TRBD2 matching over 10 bases. From germline, CDR1 is SGHRS and CDR2 YFSETQ. The CDR3 is 14 amino acids. J lost 9 bases, V lost 5 bases, and 8 bases had no gene match. CDR3: CASRASGRGVEQFF. DNA for the CDR3: TGCGCCAGCAGAGCTAGCGGGAGAGGTGTTGAGCAGTTCTTC.

The chain uses TRBV11-3 and TRBJ2-7, with unresolved D. Looked up from germline, CDR1 is SGHNT and CDR2 is YENEEA. This CDR3 has 13 amino acids. V dropped 3 bases and J dropped 5 bases, with 11 bases sitting between them. CDR3: CASSFTNRDEQYF. The CDR3 DNA sequence: TGTGCCAGCAGCTTTACAAACCGCGACGAGCAGTACTTC.

This sequence joins TRBV16 and TRBJ1-4; tentative D call: TRBD1 (5 bases). Germline V gives CDR1 KGHSY, CDR2 FQNENV. The CDR3 is made up of 17 amino acids. V gave up 4 bases and J gave up 4 bases, with 19 bases separating them. CDR3 residues: CASSRWDGSPVNEKLFF. CDR3 coding DNA: TGTGCCAGCAGCCGATGGGACGGCTCCCCCGTTAATGAAAAACTGTTTTTT. Looking up the rest from reference TRBV16 and TRBJ1-4 gives the full variable domain: GEEVAQTPKHLVRGEGQKAKLYCAPIKGHSYVFWYQQVLKNEFKFLISFQNENVFDETGMPKERFSAKCLPNSPCSLEIQATKLEDSAVYFCASSRWDGSPVNEKLFFGSGTQLSVL.

The chain combines TRBV9 with TRBJ1-4, with TRBD1 identical over 7 bases. This CDR3 is built from 17 residues. Trimming removed 0 bases from V and 0 bases from J; junction bases left unmatched: 5. The V gene's germline CDR1 is SGDLS and CDR2 YYNGEE. The CDR3 is CASSVGAGGTTNEKLFF. The CDR3 DNA reads TGTGCCAGCAGCGTAGGGGCAGGGGGAACAACTAATGAAAAACTGTTTTTT.

The chain carries TRBV7-3 and TRBJ2-2, with D perhaps matching TRBD2 (5 bases). Trimming took off 6 bases at V and 1 base at J, with 12 bases between the two ends. The CDR3 consists of 15 residues. The germline gives CDR1 SGHTA, CDR2 FQGTGA. The DNA of the CDR3 is TGTGCCAGCAGTGCTCGGGCGGGGAACACCGGGGAGCTGTTTTTT. This sequence encodes CASSARAGNTGELFF.

The rearrangement uses TRBV11-2 and TRBJ2-1; TRBD2 agrees at 11 bases. The CDR3 is made up of 16 amino acids. Looked up from germline, CDR1 is SGHAT and CDR2 is FQNNGV. The V gene end was trimmed by 5 bases and the J gene end by 3 bases; junction bases not matched to a gene: 6. CDR3 bases: TGTGCCAGCAGCCCTCGGACTAGCGGGCTCTACAATGAGCAGTTCTTC. Its translation: CASSPRTSGLYNEQFF.

This chain links TRBV7-8 with TRBJ2-5; D perhaps matches TRBD1 (6 bases). TRBJ2-7 explains the end of the DNA better; the J call may be wrong. The CDR3 loop spans 14 amino acids. Germline assignment: CDR1 SGHVS and CDR2 FQNEAQ. The CDR3 DNA reads TGTGCCAGCAGCTGGGAGACAGGAACCTACGAGCAGTACTTC. Its protein product is CASSWETGTYEQYF.

This chain uses TRBV28 with TRBJ1-3; tentative D call: TRBD1 (6 bases). V lost 5 bases, J lost 0 bases, and 14 bases lay in between. The CDR3 loop spans 16 amino acids. Per the germline V gene, CDR1 is MDHEN and CDR2 is SYDVKM. CDR3 nucleotide sequence: TGTGCCAGCAGTCCCAGGGACATTTTCTCTGGAAACACCATATATTTT. Its protein product is CASSPRDIFSGNTIYF. Based on the CDR3 plus reference TRBV28 and TRBJ1-3, the full variable domain is DVKVTQSSRYLVKRTGEKVFLECVQDMDHENMFWYRQDPGLGLRLIYFSYDVKMKEKGDIPEGYSVSREKKERFSLILESASTNQTSMYLCASSPRDIFSGNTIYFGEGSWLTVV.

This chain uses TRBV6-6 with TRBJ2-1; perhaps D is TRBD1 or TRBD2 (5 bases each). CDR3 size: 13 residues. Trimming cost V 5 bases and J 10 bases, with 15 bases left between them. Per germline, CDR1 MNHNY and CDR2 SVGAGI (reference sequence). CDR3 coding DNA: TGTGCCAGCAGTCTCCTTGGGGGAGTAGAGCAGTTCTTC. Amino acids: CASSLLGGVEQFF.

The V and J genes are TRBV5-4 and TRBJ1-2; D unresolved. There are 13 residues in the CDR3. Trimming pared 2 bases from V and 3 bases from J, leaving 8 bases between. Germline CDR1 and CDR2: SGHNT and YYREEE (reference sequence). CDR3 coding DNA: TGTGCCAGCAGCTTTAAGGAGGACTATGGCTACACCTTC. Translated: CASSFKEDYGYTF.

V usage is TRBV19 and J usage is TRBJ1-1, with D unclear. Germline CDR1 LNHDA, CDR2 SQIVND (reference sequence). The CDR3 has 17 amino acids. Trimming removed 5 bases from V and 0 bases from J, with 19 bases in between. The CDR3, as DNA: TGTGCCAGTAGTGATGGCTCTCGAGGATTCATGAACACTGAAGCTTTCTTT. Protein sequence: CASSDGSRGFMNTEAFF.

This chain uses TRBV19 with TRBJ2-3; 8 positions agree with TRBD2. The germline CDR1 and CDR2 sequences are LNHDA and SQIVND (reference sequence). The CDR3 has 16 amino acids. J was trimmed by 4 bases and V by 2 bases; bases with no gene match: 8. The CDR3 bases are TGTGCCAGTAGTATAACGAGCGGGAGTCGGGCAGATACGCAGTATTTT. Translated: CASSITSGSRADTQYF.

The chain joins TRBV28 to TRBJ2-5; D ambiguous. This CDR3 spans 11 amino acids. The V gene's germline CDR1 is MDHEN and CDR2 SYDVKM. The V and J ends lost 5 bases and 2 bases respectively, with 3 bases between them. CDR3 region: CASSVQETQYF. The CDR3 bases are TGTGCCAGCAGTGTACAAGAGACCCAGTACTTC. Combining the CDR3 with reference TRBV28 and TRBJ2-5 gives the whole variable domain DVKVTQSSRYLVKRTGEKVFLECVQDMDHENMFWYRQDPGLGLRLIYFSYDVKMKEKGDIPEGYSVSREKKERFSLILESASTNQTSMYLCASSVQETQYFGPGTRLLVL.

The chain is built from TRBV1 and TRBJ2-3. TRBV1 is a known pseudogene. This CDR3 contains 12 residues. The CDR3 protein is CTSKVSTDTQYF. CDR3 coding DNA: TGCACCAGCAAGGTAAGCACAGATACGCAGTATTTT.

This chain uses TRBV4-2 with TRBJ2-2; TRBD2 matches 13 bases. This CDR3 region has 17 residues. CDR1 and CDR2 (germline): LGHNA, YNFKEQ. The V segment lost 1 base and the J segment 2 bases; nucleotides outside the gene matches: 1. CDR3 in amino acids: CASSQGLAGGNTGELFF. CDR3 sequence (DNA): TGTGCCAGCAGCCAAGGACTAGCGGGAGGAAACACCGGGGAGCTGTTTTTT.

The rearrangement joins TRBV4-1 to TRBJ1-6, with a possible D match to TRBD1 (6 bases). The CDR3 sequence is 16 residues long. CDR1 and CDR2 (germline): MGHRA, YSYEKL. V was pared by 0 bases and J by 9 bases, with 15 bases between. CDR3 DNA sequence: TGCGCCAGCAGCCAAGATTCAGGACAGAACTTTTCACCCCTCCACTTT. Its protein product is CASSQDSGQNFSPLHF.

The V gene is TRBV11-2, the J gene TRBJ2-7; D might be TRBD2 (5 bases). The V end was cut by 5 bases, the J end by 5 bases, with 16 bases between. Looked up from germline, CDR1 is SGHAT and CDR2 is FQNNGV. There are 14 residues in the CDR3. In DNA form, the CDR3 reads TGTGCCAGCAGCCGACAATCGGGGTGGAACGAGCAGTACTTC. Translation: CASSRQSGWNEQYF.

The DNA for the CDR3 is TGTGCCAGCAGCTTACCGGGAGGCCCCCAAAACGGGGAGCTGTTTTTT. As protein: CASSLPGGPQNGELFF. V usage is TRBV7-3 and J usage is TRBJ2-2; 7 nucleotides line up with TRBD2. The junction had 10 bases not matched to a gene; V was cut back by 2 bases and J by 7 bases. The V gene's germline CDR1 is SGHTA and CDR2 FQGTGA. The CDR3 length is 16 residues.

This clone was counted a single time. V is TRBV18 and J is TRBJ2-2; the match to TRBD2 covers 10 bases. This CDR3 spans 17 amino acids. Trimming at V came to 3 bases and at J to 5 bases, leaving 9 bases not matched to a gene. Per germline, CDR1 KGHSH and CDR2 LQKENI. CDR3 coding DNA: TGTGCCAGCTCACCGTCGACTAGCGGGTTTGGTACCGGGGAGCTGTTTTTT. Residues: CASSPSTSGFGTGELFF.

On this clone: This same CDR3 is encoded by further DNA sequences in the sample. The V gene is TRBV28, the J gene TRBJ1-3; no clear D gene. Trimming took 8 bases from V and 1 from J, leaving 3 bases between them. The CDR3 contains 11 residues. Per germline, CDR1 MDHEN and CDR2 SYDVKM. CDR3 in DNA: TGTGCCAGCCTATCTGGAAACACCATATATTTT. The encoded protein is CASLSGNTIYF.

The chain recombines TRBV7-2 with TRBJ2-7; TRBD1 is a possible D gene (6 bases). The V end lost 2 bases, the J end lost 2 bases, and 10 bases lay between the germline ends. The germline V gene encodes CDR1 SGHTA and CDR2 FQGNSA. The CDR3 has 14 amino acids. In nucleotides, the CDR3 is TGTGCCAGCAGCTTAAACAGGGATGCCTACGAGCAGTACTTC. Residues: CASSLNRDAYEQYF. Filled out from reference TRBV7-2 and TRBJ2-7, the complete variable domain reads GAGVSQSPSNKVTEKGKDVELRCDPISGHTALYWYRQSLGQGLEFLIYFQGNSAPDKSGLPSDRFSAERTGGSVSTLTIQRTQQEDSAVYLCASSLNRDAYEQYFGPGTRLTVT.

This chain connects TRBV7-2 to TRBJ2-1; a weak D match, TRBD2 (6 bases). The CDR3 runs 15 residues. Trimming stripped 3 bases from V and 7 bases from J, with 16 bases between. Germline CDR1 SGHTA, CDR2 FQGNSA. CDR3 amino acids: CASSFIAGSRNEQFF. CDR3 DNA: TGTGCCAGCAGCTTTATAGCCGGGAGTAGGAATGAGCAGTTCTTC.

This chain uses TRBV29-1 with TRBJ2-3; D is perhaps TRBD2 (5 bases). The CDR3 length is 15 residues. Per germline, CDR1 SQVTM and CDR2 ANQGSEA. Trimming stripped 3 bases from V and 5 bases from J, with 18 bases between. The CDR3 sequence: CSVEDFLENGDTQYF. For the CDR3, the DNA is TGCAGCGTTGAGGACTTTCTCGAAAATGGAGATACGCAGTATTTT.